What follows is one T cell receptor (beta chain) and its context. One entry per CDR3 protein, without DNA, is what TCRdb gives after re-calling the 5' RACE reads. This repertoire includes 300,000 or so distinct CDR3 sequences. The CDR3 has 17 amino acids. This sample is part of a study of T cells expressing NK-cell markers. The chain employs TRBV12-3 or TRBV12-4 and TRBJ2-3; the D gene TCRdb calls, TRBD2, cannot be checked with no DNA. The sequence derives from a woman between 18 and 75 years old in good health. The sequenced material came from blood T cells: a sorted CD56 or NKG2C T cell subset, CD4+ or CD8+ T cells, or bulk PBMC T cells (not recorded which). CDR3 amino acids: CASSLRLGSTSSRTQYF.